Presented here are 3 T cell receptor beta chains from one specimen sequenced in a study of blood T cell repertoires in COVID-19. Sequencing used immunoSEQ multiplex PCR; TCRdb keeps in-frame clones, though not all of them. The repertoire includes roughly 280,000 clones, roughly 90% of them detected once, and approximately 10% sits in the top ten. The material sequenced was peripheral blood. All receptors derive from a woman aged 25 to 39 with COVID-19, enrolled during active disease.

This chain connects TRBV18 to TRBJ1-3; 8 nucleotides align to TRBD1. J lost 2 bases, V lost 3 bases, and 9 bases had no gene match. This CDR3 is built from 17 residues. CDR1 is KGHSH, CDR2 LQKENI, per germline. CDR3 loop: CASSPYRDRPPGNTIYF. In DNA form, the CDR3 reads TGTGCCAGCTCACCGTACCGGGACAGGCCTCCTGGAAACACCATATATTTT.

V and J are TRBV11-2 and TRBJ1-1, with D unclear. The V end was cut by 2 bases, the J end by 4 bases, with 8 bases between. Per germline, CDR1 SGHAT and CDR2 FQNNGV. CDR3 size: 13 residues. CDR3 loop: CASSLFPVTEAFF. The DNA for the CDR3 is TGTGCCAGCAGCTTATTCCCCGTCACTGAAGCTTTCTTT. The full variable domain, completed using reference TRBV11-2 and TRBJ1-1, is EAGVAQSPRYKIIEKRQSVAFWCNPISGHATLYWYQQILGQGPKLLIQFQNNGVVDDSQLPKDRFSAERLKGVDSTLKIQPAKLEDSAVYLCASSLFPVTEAFFGQGTRLTVV.

The chain employs TRBV3-1 (or the pseudogene TRBV3-2) and TRBJ1-4; D gene uncertain. V dropped 3 bases and J dropped 8 bases, with 10 bases sitting between them. Germline assignment: CDR1 LGHDT and CDR2 YNNKEL (reference sequence). The CDR3 has 13 amino acids. The CDR3 DNA reads as TGTGCCAGCAGCCATCGGGGAGCGGAAAAACTGTTTTTT. It yields the protein CASSHRGAEKLFF.